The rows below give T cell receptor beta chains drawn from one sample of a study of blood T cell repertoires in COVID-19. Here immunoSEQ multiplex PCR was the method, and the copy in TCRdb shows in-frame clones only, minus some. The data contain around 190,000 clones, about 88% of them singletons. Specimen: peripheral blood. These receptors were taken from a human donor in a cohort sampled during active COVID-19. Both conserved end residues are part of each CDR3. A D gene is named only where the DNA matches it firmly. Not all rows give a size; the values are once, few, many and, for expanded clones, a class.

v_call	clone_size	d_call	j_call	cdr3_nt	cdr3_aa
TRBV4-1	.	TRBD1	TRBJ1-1	TGCGCCAGCAGCCGCGGACAGGGGTTGGACACTGAAGCTTTCTTT	CASSRGQGLDTEAFF
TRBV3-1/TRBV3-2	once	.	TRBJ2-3	TGTGCCAGCAGCCAATATGGGAGCAGGCGCACAGATACGCAGTATTTT	CASSQYGSRRTDTQYF
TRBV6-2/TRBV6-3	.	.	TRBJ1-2	TGTGCCAGCAGTTACCAGCAGGGATCGCACTATGGCTACACCTTC	CASSYQQGSHYGYTF
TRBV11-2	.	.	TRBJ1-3	TGTGCCAGCAGCTTAGGGACAGGAAACACCATATATTTT	CASSLGTGNTIYF
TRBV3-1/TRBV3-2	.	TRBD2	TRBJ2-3	TGTGCCAGCAGCCGTGGACTAGCGGGGGTCGATACGCAGTATTTT	CASSRGLAGVDTQYF
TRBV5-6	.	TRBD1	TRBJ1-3	TGTGCCAGCAGCTTACTCCGGGACAGGGGCGAAGGAAACACCATATATTTT	CASSLLRDRGEGNTIYF
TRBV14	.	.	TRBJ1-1	TGTGCCAGCAGGCGTACAGGGATGGTTATTGAAGCTTTCTTT	CASRRTGMVIEAFF
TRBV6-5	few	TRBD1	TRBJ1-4	TGTGCCAGCAGTAATTCTGACAGGGGGAATGAAAAACTGTTTTTT	CASSNSDRGNEKLFF
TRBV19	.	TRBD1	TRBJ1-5	TGTGCCAGTAATGGAGGTACAGGGGTGGGTCAGCCCCAGCATTTT	CASNGGTGVGQPQHF
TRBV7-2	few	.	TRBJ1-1	TGTGCCAGCAGCTTAGGGGGGCGGGCGGAAGCTTTCTTT	CASSLGGRAEAFF
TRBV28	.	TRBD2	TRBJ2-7	TGTGCCAGCAGCCATAGCGGGACCTACGAGCAGTACTTC	CASSHSGTYEQYF
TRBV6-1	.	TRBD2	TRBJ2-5	TGTGCCAGCAGTGAAGGGGGGAGGGGAGAGACCCAGTACTTC	CASSEGGRGETQYF
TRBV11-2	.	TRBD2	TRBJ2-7	TGTGCCAGCAGCTTAGTTTTCAGTAGCGGGGGGCATCACGAGCAGTACTTC	CASSLVFSSGGHHEQYF
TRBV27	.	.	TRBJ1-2	TGTGCCAGCAGTCCCGGGGGAGGGAAGGCCTATGGCTACACCTTC	CASSPGGGKAYGYTF
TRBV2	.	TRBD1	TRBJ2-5	TGTGCCAGCCATAAGACAGGGGGCGAGGAGACCCAGTACTTC	CASHKTGGEETQYF
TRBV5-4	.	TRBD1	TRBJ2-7	TGTGCCAGCAGCTGGGACAGGGGCCTCGAGCAGTACTTC	CASSWDRGLEQYF
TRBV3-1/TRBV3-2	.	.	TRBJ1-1	TGTGCCAGCAGCCAAGAAGGGGCAGGGGCTCACACTGAAGCTTTCTTT	CASSQEGAGAHTEAFF
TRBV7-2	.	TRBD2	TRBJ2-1	TGTGCCAGCAGCTGGACTAGCGGGGTCAATGAGCAGTTCTTC	CASSWTSGVNEQFF
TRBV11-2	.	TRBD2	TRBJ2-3	TGTGCCAGCAGCATCTCCTCCGGGACTAGCGGATACAGCACAGATACGCAGTATTTT	CASSISSGTSGYSTDTQYF
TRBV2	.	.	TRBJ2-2	TGTGCCAGCAGTACACGTAACACCGGGGAGCTGTTTTTT	CASSTRNTGELFF
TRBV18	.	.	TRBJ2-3	TGTGCCAGCTCACCATTTGAGAGCACAGATACGCAGTATTTT	CASSPFESTDTQYF
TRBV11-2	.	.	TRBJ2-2	TGTGCCAGCAGCTTAGACCGGAGAGGGGAGCTGTTTTTT	CASSLDRRGELFF
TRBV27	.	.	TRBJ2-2	TGTGCCAGCAGTTTATCGTCTGGGGCAGCGAACACCGGGGAGCTGTTTTTT	CASSLSSGAANTGELFF
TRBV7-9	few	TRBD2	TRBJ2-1	TGTGCCAGCAGCTTTAACCTCCGGACTAGCGGGGTCTCCAATGAGCAGTTCTTC	CASSFNLRTSGVSNEQFF
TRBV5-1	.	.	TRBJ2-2	TGCGCCAGCACTGGACCTGGGACTTCGACCGGGGAGCTGTTTTTT	CASTGPGTSTGELFF
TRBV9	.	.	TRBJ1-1	TGTGCCAGCAGCGTCCTTGACACTGAAGCTTTCTTT	CASSVLDTEAFF
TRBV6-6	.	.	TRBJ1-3	TGTGCCAGCAGGGCGGGGGGCCGTGGAAACACCATATATTTT	CASRAGGRGNTIYF
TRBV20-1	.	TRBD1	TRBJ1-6	TGCAGTGCTAGTCCTCGGGACAGATATTCACCCCTCCACTTT	CSASPRDRYSPLHF
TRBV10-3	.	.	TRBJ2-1	TGTGCCATCAGTGATCTGGCGGGGAGGGGGGATGAGCAGTTCTTC	CAISDLAGRGDEQFF
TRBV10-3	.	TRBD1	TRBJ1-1	TGTGCCATCAGGGTGGACAGGGTGGACACTGAAGCTTTCTTT	CAIRVDRVDTEAFF
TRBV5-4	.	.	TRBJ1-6	TGTGCCAGCAGCTTGGATGGGGGGACTAACTATAATTCACCCCTCCACTTT	CASSLDGGTNYNSPLHF
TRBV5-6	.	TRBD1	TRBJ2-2	TGTGCCAGCAGCAAACCCGACAGGGGCACCGGGGAGCTGTTTTTT	CASSKPDRGTGELFF
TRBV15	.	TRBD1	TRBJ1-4	TGTGCCACCAGCAGAGCTGGGACAGCCGCAGAAAAACTGTTTTTT	CATSRAGTAAEKLFF
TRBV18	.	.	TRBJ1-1	TGTGCCAGCTCACCATCAGCGACCACTGAAGCTTTCTTT	CASSPSATTEAFF
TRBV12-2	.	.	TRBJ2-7	.	CASRPRRSFAAGAYEQYF
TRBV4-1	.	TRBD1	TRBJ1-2	TGCGCCAGCAGCCCCCCGGACAGGGGGTATGGCTACACCTTC	CASSPPDRGYGYTF
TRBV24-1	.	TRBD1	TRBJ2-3	TGTGCCACCAGTGAGGGACAGGGGATCACAGATACGCAGTATTTT	CATSEGQGITDTQYF
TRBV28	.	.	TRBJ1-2	TGTGCCAGCAGTGACAGGAGAGTGGTCTACACCTTC	CASSDRRVVYTF
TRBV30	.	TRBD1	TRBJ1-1	TGTGCCTGGGGGGACAGGGACACTGAAGCTTTCTTT	CAWGDRDTEAFF
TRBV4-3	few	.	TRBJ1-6	TGCGCCAGCAGCCAAGGGAGCCAACCCCTCCACTTT	CASSQGSQPLHF
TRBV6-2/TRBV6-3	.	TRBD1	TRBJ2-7	TGTGCCAGCAGGCCTACGACAGGGGTCTCGAACTACGAGCAGTACTTC	CASRPTTGVSNYEQYF